This entry lists 30 T cell receptor beta chains sequenced from one sample in a study of T cell changes during pregnancy in multiple sclerosis. Repertoires were generated with immunoSEQ multiplex PCR, while TCRdb's copy carries only in-frame clones and drops some. The sample lists over 85,000 clones, approximately 90% occurring once. Sequenced here: peripheral blood, sampled in the second trimester of pregnancy. These receptors all come from a female donor in good health, enrolled as a control in a pregnancy study.

This clone was counted once. Written as DNA, the CDR3 is TGTGCCAGCAGCCCCACAGGGGGTACTGAAGCTTTCTTT. Translated: CASSPTGGTEAFF. The rearrangement joins TRBV7-9 to TRBJ1-1, with TRBD1 matching 8 bases. This CDR3 comprises 13 residues. Germline V CDR1 and CDR2: SEHNR, FQNEAQ (reference sequence). V gave up 5 bases and J gave up 5 bases; unmatched junction bases: 4. The variable domain in full, completed from reference TRBV7-9 and TRBJ1-1, reads DTGVSQNPRHKITKRGQNVTFRCDPISEHNRLYWYRQTLGQGPEFLTYFQNEAQLEKSRLLSDRFSAERPKGSFSTLEIQRTEQGDSAMYLCASSPTGGTEAFFGQGTRLTVV.

The chain couples TRBV5-6 to TRBJ1-1, with TRBD1 identical over 12 bases. The CDR3 consists of 16 residues. The germline V gene has CDR1 SGHDT and CDR2 YYEEEE. After removal of 3 bases from V and 3 bases from J, the junction contained 6 bases not matched to a gene. CDR3: CASSSGTGGIDTEAFF. The CDR3 bases are TGTGCCAGCAGCTCGGGGACAGGGGGCATTGACACTGAAGCTTTCTTT.

The chain combines TRBV7-2 with TRBJ1-4, with 8 bases aligning to TRBD1. The germline gives CDR1 SGHTA, CDR2 FQGNSA. J was trimmed by 8 bases and V by 5 bases; bases with no gene match: 10. CDR3 size: 15 residues. CDR3 protein: CASSSTGGRSEKLFF. For the CDR3, the DNA is TGTGCCAGCAGCAGTACAGGGGGTCGCTCCGAAAAACTGTTTTTT.

J is TRBJ1-4 and V is TRBV6-5, with TRBD1 matching over 7 bases. Trimming took 0 bases from V and 0 from J; bases not matched to a gene: 1. Looked up from germline, CDR1 is MNHEY and CDR2 is SVGAGI. CDR3 length: 16 residues. The CDR3 DNA follows: TGTGCCAGCAGTTACTCTACAGGGGCAACTAATGAAAAACTGTTTTTT. Translated: CASSYSTGATNEKLFF.

This clone was counted once. This chain links TRBV6-1 with TRBJ1-1; D gene uncertain. The CDR3 consists of 13 residues. From germline, CDR1 is MNHNS and CDR2 SASEGT. The ends were cut back, 3 bases at V and 4 bases at J, with 9 bases in the middle. CDR3 DNA: TGTGCCAGCAGTGAGATAGCCCTCACTGAAGCTTTCTTT. The encoded protein is CASSEIALTEAFF.

The rearrangement links TRBV9 to TRBJ1-4; D possibly corresponds to TRBD1 (5 bases). Germline loops: CDR1 SGDLS, CDR2 YYNGEE. This CDR3 has 16 residues. Between the trimmed V and J ends, which lost 4 bases and 0 bases, there was a span of 13 bases. The CDR3 spells CASSTRGGATNEKLFF. The CDR3 nucleotides are TGTGCCAGCAGCACACGGGGGGGTGCAACTAATGAAAAACTGTTTTTT.

The chain is built from TRBV9 and TRBJ2-3; no clear D. From germline, CDR1 is SGDLS and CDR2 YYNGEE. The length of the CDR3 is 13 residues. Trimming took off 4 bases at V and 6 bases at J, with 12 bases between the two ends. CDR3 sequence reads: CASSPSISDTQYF. The CDR3 nucleotides read TGTGCCAGCAGCCCTTCGATTAGCGATACGCAGTATTTT.

The chain has TRBV28 and TRBJ2-6; 9 bases match TRBD1. This CDR3 spans 15 amino acids. V shed 9 bases, J shed 2 bases, and the junction held 5 bases outside the gene matches. Germline CDR1 is MDHEN and CDR2 is SYDVKM. The DNA of the CDR3 is TGTGCCAGTGGGACAGGGTCAGCTGGGGCCAACGTCCTGACTTTC. This gives the protein CASGTGSAGANVLTF.

This clone was detected once. The chain has TRBV6-5 and TRBJ2-3; no clear D gene. The CDR3 extends over 14 amino acids. The germline V and J ends were trimmed by 2 bases and 0 bases, with 6 bases remaining between them. Germline CDR1 is MNHEY and CDR2 is SVGAGI. Here the CDR3 reads CASSYVSSTDTQYF. CDR3 nucleotides: TGTGCCAGCAGTTACGTGTCTAGCACAGATACGCAGTATTTT.

The J gene is TRBJ1-5, the V gene TRBV18; TRBD1 is a possible D gene (5 bases). The CDR3 is made up of 15 amino acids. CDR1 is KGHSH and CDR2 is LQKENI in the germline V gene. V was clipped by 6 bases and J by 2 bases, with 14 bases between them. DNA of the CDR3: TGTGCCAGCTCTCGGGACGGGGGTGGCAATCAGCCCCAGCATTTT. Translated: CASSRDGGGNQPQHF.

The CDR3 loop reads CASSSPRDRVNQPQHF. Written as DNA, the CDR3 is TGTGCCAGCAGTTCCCCCCGGGACAGGGTCAATCAGCCCCAGCATTTT. The rearrangement uses TRBV6-6 and TRBJ1-5, with 9 bases identical to TRBD1. The CDR3 length is 16 residues. V was clipped by 4 bases and J by 3 bases; unmatched bases: 7. Germline V gene sequence: CDR1 MNHNY, CDR2 SVGAGI (reference sequence).

This clone was detected once. The rearrangement joins TRBV15 to TRBJ2-3; 13 bases match TRBD2. After removal of 4 bases from V and 6 bases from J, the junction contained 10 bases not matched to a gene. Germline-derived CDR1 and CDR2 are LNHNV and YYDKDF (reference sequence). The CDR3 runs 17 residues. CDR3 DNA sequence: TGTGCCACCAGCACACCGACTAGCGGGGGGTTCCCGGATACGCAGTATTTT. Translation: CATSTPTSGGFPDTQYF.

As regards this clone: A junction boundary mismatches the germline segment, possibly from a read error. The chain has TRBV7-9 and TRBJ1-3; D is unresolved. The CDR3 extends over 14 amino acids. Per germline, CDR1 SEHNR and CDR2 FQNEAQ (reference sequence). The CDR3 reads CASSLGETGNTTYF. The CDR3 nucleotides are TGTGCCAGCAGCTTAGGAGAGACTGGAAACACCACATATTTT. The full variable domain, its missing parts supplied by reference TRBV7-9 and TRBJ1-3, is DTGVSQNPRHKITKRGQNVTFRCDPISEHNRLYWYRQTLGQGPEFLTYFQNEAQLEKSRLLSDRFSAERPKGSFSTLEIQRTEQGDSAMYLCASSLGETGNTTYFGEGSWLTVV.

This chain joins TRBV7-2 and TRBJ2-5, with TRBD1 matching 8 bases. This CDR3 is 14 amino acids long. Germline CDR1 reads SGHTA; CDR2 reads FQGNSA. The junction had 2 bases not matched to a gene; V was cut back by 3 bases and J by 2 bases. The CDR3 nucleotides read TGTGCCAGCAGCTTGGGACAGGTACAAGAGACCCAGTACTTC. It yields the protein CASSLGQVQETQYF.

V usage is TRBV28 and J usage is TRBJ2-7; D remains unclear. V was cut by 9 bases and J by 6 bases, with 18 bases left in between. CDR1 and CDR2 from the germline V gene are MDHEN and SYDVKM. The CDR3 loop spans 13 amino acids. CDR3 sequence reads: CASLRWPESEQYF. The CDR3, as DNA: TGTGCCAGTTTAAGGTGGCCGGAGAGCGAGCAGTACTTC.

V is TRBV4-1 and J is TRBJ1-2; D uncertain. V was pared by 0 bases and J by 2 bases, with 10 bases between. CDR1 MGHRA and CDR2 YSYEKL come from the germline V gene. The CDR3 runs to 15 residues. The CDR3 here is CASSQEPGFNYGYTF. In nucleotides, the CDR3 is TGCGCCAGCAGCCAAGAACCGGGATTCAACTATGGCTACACCTTC.

The count of this clone is one. The chain links TRBV4-1 to TRBJ1-5; no clear D gene. Germline-derived CDR1 and CDR2 are MGHRA and YSYEKL. This CDR3 comprises 17 residues. The V end was cut by 3 bases, the J end by 0 bases, with 15 bases between. The CDR3 protein is CASSHLPPQYSNQPQHF. The CDR3 bases are TGCGCCAGCAGCCATCTTCCCCCACAGTATAGCAATCAGCCCCAGCATTTT.

The chain joins TRBV27 to TRBJ2-1, with 7 bases identical to TRBD1. The V and J ends lost 2 bases and 2 bases, in that order; junction bases with no gene match: 0. Germline CDR1 reads MNHEY; CDR2 reads SMNVEV (reference sequence). The CDR3 extends over 14 amino acids. The CDR3 loop reads CASSLTGAYNEQFF. In nucleotides, the CDR3 is TGTGCCAGCAGTTTAACAGGGGCCTACAATGAGCAGTTCTTC.

The rearrangement joins TRBV7-2 to TRBJ2-7; 8 positions match TRBD1. This CDR3 is built from 15 residues. Germline CDR1 and CDR2: SGHTA and FQGNSA. V lost 1 base, J lost 1 base, and 3 bases stayed unmatched. The CDR3 nucleotides read TGTGCCAGCAGCTTAGAACAGGGGGGTTCCTACGAGCAGTACTTC. Translating it yields CASSLEQGGSYEQYF.

V is TRBV18 and J is TRBJ1-2; D unclear. Trimming cost V 0 bases and J 2 bases, with 7 bases left between them. This CDR3 is 14 amino acids long. Germline CDR1 KGHSH, CDR2 LQKENI. CDR3 in DNA: TGTGCCAGCTCACCACCACTCGAGAACTATGGCTACACCTTC. Translating it yields CASSPPLENYGYTF.

The genes are TRBV7-6 and TRBJ2-7, with a possible D match to TRBD2 (6 bases). This CDR3 has 15 residues. Trimming removed 4 bases from V and 4 bases from J, with 17 bases in between. Germline loops: CDR1 SGHVS, CDR2 FNYEAQ. The CDR3 DNA reads as TGTGCCAGCAGCTCGCAGCCCTACGGGGGTTACGAGCAGTACTTC. Amino acids: CASSSQPYGGYEQYF.

Worth noting for this clone: Because it lacks the conserved phenylalanine or tryptophan at the end, this CDR3 is likely a read error. The chain couples TRBV5-4 to TRBJ1-1; perhaps TRBD1 as D (5 bases). Trimming took 2 bases from V and 8 from J, leaving 10 bases between them. Germline CDR1 is SGHNT and CDR2 is YYREEE (reference sequence). The CDR3 totals 12 residues. Here the CDR3 reads CASSFSGGEAFS. The CDR3 nucleotides are TGTGCCAGCAGCTTCTCCGGGGGGGAAGCTTTCTCT.

To note about this clone: The sample has other DNA sequences that encode this CDR3 too. The CDR3 DNA is TGCGCCAGCAGCCCTGACCGGGACAGGGTATACGAGCAGTACTTC. It translates to CASSPDRDRVYEQYF. The V call is TRBV5-1, the J call TRBJ2-7; TRBD1 matches at 9 bases. The germline gives CDR1 SGHRS, CDR2 YFSETQ. There are 15 residues in the CDR3. With V trimmed by 4 bases and J by 4 bases, 9 bases remained unmatched.

The genes are TRBV7-9 and TRBJ2-7, with TRBD1 as a possible D gene (5 bases). V lost 2 bases, J lost 0 bases, and 11 bases lay in between. Germline CDR1 is SEHNR and CDR2 is FQNEAQ (reference sequence). The CDR3 totals 15 residues. The CDR3 coding sequence is TGTGCCAGCAGCTTAAGGCGGACAAACTCCTACGAGCAGTACTTC. Encoded protein: CASSLRRTNSYEQYF.

This chain links TRBV5-6 with TRBJ2-2; TRBD2 is a possible D gene (6 bases). This CDR3 spans 16 amino acids. Germline V gives CDR1 SGHDT, CDR2 YYEEEE. Trimming stripped 4 bases from V and 1 base from J, with 14 bases between. The CDR3 protein is CASSVHSGLNTGELFF. The DNA of the CDR3 is TGTGCCAGCAGCGTTCACTCGGGACTGAACACCGGGGAGCTGTTTTTT.

The V gene is TRBV5-1, the J gene TRBJ1-1; D is possibly TRBD1 (5 bases). CDR1 and CDR2 (germline): SGHRS, YFSETQ. The CDR3 has 15 residues. V shed 4 bases and J shed 1 base, with 14 bases lying between them. CDR3 coding DNA: TGCGCCAGCAGCCCTGTAGGGGCTCAGAACACTGAAGCTTTCTTT. It is translated as CASSPVGAQNTEAFF.

V and J are TRBV18 and TRBJ2-7; the D gene is possibly TRBD1 (6 bases). V was pared by 8 bases and J by 0 bases, with 11 bases between. This CDR3 is 13 amino acids long. In germline, CDR1 is KGHSH, CDR2 LQKENI. CDR3: CASGQPNSYEQYF. The DNA of the CDR3 is TGTGCCAGCGGACAGCCGAACTCCTACGAGCAGTACTTC.

V and J are TRBV6-5 and TRBJ1-2; D not certain. CDR3 size: 14 residues. Germline V CDR1 and CDR2: MNHEY, SVGAGI. With 6 bases removed from V and 4 bases from J, the gap between germline ends came to 15 bases. In DNA form, the CDR3 reads TGTGCCAGCAGACCTTCGGAACGGGGCTATGGCTACACCTTC. Its translation is CASRPSERGYGYTF.

The chain has TRBV5-1 and TRBJ2-1, with D maybe TRBD1 (5 bases). V dropped 4 bases and J dropped 5 bases, with 16 bases sitting between them. CDR1 is SGHRS and CDR2 is YFSETQ in the germline V gene. This CDR3 has 15 amino acids. This CDR3 reads CASSRRAPGNNEQFF. For the CDR3, the DNA is TGCGCCAGCAGCCGCAGGGCACCTGGGAACAATGAGCAGTTCTTC.

The J gene is TRBJ2-7, the V gene TRBV2; TRBD1 might be the D (6 bases). Germline V lookup: CDR1 SNHLY, CDR2 FYNNEI. The CDR3 sequence is 13 residues long. V was pared by 7 bases and J by 6 bases, with 16 bases between. CDR3 loop: CASTPGAIGEQYF. CDR3 sequence (DNA): TGTGCCAGCACCCCAGGGGCTATCGGCGAGCAGTACTTC.